The clone carrying this T cell receptor (beta chain) was detected ten times or more. The data stem from a study of T cells in Graves' hyperthyroidism and ophthalmopathy. What was amplified from RNA transcripts were TCR beta CDR3 regions. The HTBI primer set served for first-round RT-PCR of the TCR CDR3. A single record per CDR3 protein comes from TCRdb applying MiXCR to the multiplex PCR reads. The data contain roughly 500,000 distinct CDR3 sequences, around a quarter of them singletons. V lost 1 base to trimming and J lost 0 bases, with 15 bases between them. CDR1 is KGHDR, CDR2 SFDVKD, per germline. This CDR3 is 19 amino acids long. The cohort's ophthalmopathy patients, a group with duration under 3 months, had a Clinical Activity Score of at least 3 and a NOSPECS grade of at least 4.

The sequencing sample was made of blood. The V call is TRBV24-1, the J call TRBJ2-6; D remains unclear. The sequence derives from a woman in her thirties with Graves' ophthalmopathy. The DNA for the CDR3 is TGTGCCACCAGTGATTTAACCCAGAAGAACCTCTCTGGGGCCAACGTCCTGACTTTC. Amino acid sequence: CATSDLTQKNLSGANVLTF.